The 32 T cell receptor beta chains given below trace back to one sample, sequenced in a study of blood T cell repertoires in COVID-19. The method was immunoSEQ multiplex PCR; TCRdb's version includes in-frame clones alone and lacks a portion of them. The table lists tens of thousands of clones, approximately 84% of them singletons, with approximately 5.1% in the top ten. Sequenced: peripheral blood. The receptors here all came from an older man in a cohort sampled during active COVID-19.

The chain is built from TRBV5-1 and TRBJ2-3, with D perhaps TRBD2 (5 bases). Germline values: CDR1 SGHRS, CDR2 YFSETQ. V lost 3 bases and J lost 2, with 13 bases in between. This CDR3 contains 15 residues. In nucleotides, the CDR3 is TGCGCCAGCAGCTCCGGGCTGGACTTCACAGATACGCAGTATTTT. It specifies CASSSGLDFTDTQYF. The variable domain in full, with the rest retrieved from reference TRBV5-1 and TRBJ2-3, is KAGVTQTPRYLIKTRGQQVTLSCSPISGHRSVSWYQQTPGQGLQFLFEYFSETQRNKGNFPGRFSGRQFSNSRSEMNVSTLELGDSALYLCASSSGLDFTDTQYFGPGTRLTVL.

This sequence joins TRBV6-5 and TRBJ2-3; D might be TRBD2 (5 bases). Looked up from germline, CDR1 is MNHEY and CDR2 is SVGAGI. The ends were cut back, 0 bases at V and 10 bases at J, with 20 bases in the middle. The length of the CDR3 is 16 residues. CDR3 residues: CASSYSKGTGSDAQYF. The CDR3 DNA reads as TGTGCCAGCAGTTACTCCAAAGGCACGGGGAGCGATGCGCAGTATTTT.

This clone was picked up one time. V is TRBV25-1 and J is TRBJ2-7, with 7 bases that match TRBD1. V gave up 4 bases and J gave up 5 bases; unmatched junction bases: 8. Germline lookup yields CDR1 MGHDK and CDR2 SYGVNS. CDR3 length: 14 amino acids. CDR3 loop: CASSARRQGNEQYF. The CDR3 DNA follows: TGTGCCAGCAGTGCCCGCCGACAGGGCAACGAGCAGTACTTC.

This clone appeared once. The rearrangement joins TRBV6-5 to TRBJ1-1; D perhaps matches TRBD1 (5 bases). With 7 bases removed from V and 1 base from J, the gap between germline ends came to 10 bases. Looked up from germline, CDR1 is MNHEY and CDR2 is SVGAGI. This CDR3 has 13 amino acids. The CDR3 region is CASIGGTNTEAFF. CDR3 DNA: TGTGCCAGCATCGGGGGAACGAACACTGAAGCTTTCTTT.

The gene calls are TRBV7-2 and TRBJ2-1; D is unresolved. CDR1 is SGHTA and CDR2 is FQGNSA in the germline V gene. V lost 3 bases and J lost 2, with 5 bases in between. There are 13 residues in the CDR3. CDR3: CASSFTPYNEQFF. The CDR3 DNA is TGTGCCAGCAGCTTTACACCCTACAATGAGCAGTTCTTC. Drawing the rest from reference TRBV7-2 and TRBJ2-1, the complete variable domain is GAGVSQSPSNKVTEKGKDVELRCDPISGHTALYWYRQSLGQGLEFLIYFQGNSAPDKSGLPSDRFSAERTGGSVSTLTIQRTQQEDSAVYLCASSFTPYNEQFFGPGTRLTVL.

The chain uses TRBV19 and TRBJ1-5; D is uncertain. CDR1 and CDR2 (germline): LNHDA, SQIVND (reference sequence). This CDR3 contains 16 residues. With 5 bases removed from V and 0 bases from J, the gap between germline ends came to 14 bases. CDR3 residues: CASSSVGDFSNQPQHF. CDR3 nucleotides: TGTGCCAGTAGTTCGGTCGGGGATTTTAGCAATCAGCCCCAGCATTTT.

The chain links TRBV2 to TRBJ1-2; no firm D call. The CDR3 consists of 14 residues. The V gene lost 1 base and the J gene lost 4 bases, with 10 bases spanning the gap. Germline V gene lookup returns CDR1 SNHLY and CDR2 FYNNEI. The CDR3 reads CASSEDGGSYGYTF. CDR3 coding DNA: TGTGCCAGCAGTGAAGACGGCGGTAGCTATGGCTACACCTTC.

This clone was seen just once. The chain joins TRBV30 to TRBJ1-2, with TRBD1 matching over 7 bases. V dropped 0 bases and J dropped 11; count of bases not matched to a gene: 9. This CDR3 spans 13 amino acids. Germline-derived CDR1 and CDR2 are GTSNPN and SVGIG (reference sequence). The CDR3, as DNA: TGTGCCTGGAGTGTAACTACAGGGGTAGGGTACACCTTC. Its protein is CAWSVTTGVGYTF. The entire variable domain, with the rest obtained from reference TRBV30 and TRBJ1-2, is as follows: SQTIHQWPATLVQPVGSPLSLECTVEGTSNPNLYWYRQAAGRGLQLLFYSVGIGQISSEVPQNLSASRPQDRQFILSSKKLLLSDSGFYLCAWSVTTGVGYTFGSGTRLTVV.

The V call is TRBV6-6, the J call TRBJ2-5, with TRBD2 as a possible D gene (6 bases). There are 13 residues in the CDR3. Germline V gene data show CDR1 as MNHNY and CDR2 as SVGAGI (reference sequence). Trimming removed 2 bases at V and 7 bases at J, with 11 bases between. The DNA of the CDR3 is TGTGCCAGCAGTTACGAAGGTAGCGGGACCCAGTACTTC. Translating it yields CASSYEGSGTQYF.

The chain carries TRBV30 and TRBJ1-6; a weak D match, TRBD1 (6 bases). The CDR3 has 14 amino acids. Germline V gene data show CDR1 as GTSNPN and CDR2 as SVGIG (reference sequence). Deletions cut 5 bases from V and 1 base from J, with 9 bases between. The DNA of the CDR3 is TGTGCCTGGGCCAGGGGATCCTATAATTCACCCCTCCACTTT. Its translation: CAWARGSYNSPLHF. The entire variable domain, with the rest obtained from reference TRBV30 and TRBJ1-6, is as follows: SQTIHQWPATLVQPVGSPLSLECTVEGTSNPNLYWYRQAAGRGLQLLFYSVGIGQISSEVPQNLSASRPQDRQFILSSKKLLLSDSGFYLCAWARGSYNSPLHFGNGTRLTVT.

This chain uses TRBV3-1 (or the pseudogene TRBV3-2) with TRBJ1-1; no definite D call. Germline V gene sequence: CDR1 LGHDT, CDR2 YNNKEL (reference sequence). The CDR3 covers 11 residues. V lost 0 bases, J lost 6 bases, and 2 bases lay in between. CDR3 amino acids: CASSQDSEAFF. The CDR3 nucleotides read TGTGCCAGCAGCCAAGACTCTGAAGCTTTCTTT.

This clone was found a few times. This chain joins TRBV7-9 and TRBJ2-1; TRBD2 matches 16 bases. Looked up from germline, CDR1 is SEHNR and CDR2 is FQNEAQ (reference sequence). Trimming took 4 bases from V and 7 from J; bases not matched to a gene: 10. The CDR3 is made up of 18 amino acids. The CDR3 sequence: CASSSRGLAGGVWNEQFF. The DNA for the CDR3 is TGTGCCAGCAGCTCCCGGGGACTAGCGGGGGGGGTATGGAATGAGCAGTTCTTC.

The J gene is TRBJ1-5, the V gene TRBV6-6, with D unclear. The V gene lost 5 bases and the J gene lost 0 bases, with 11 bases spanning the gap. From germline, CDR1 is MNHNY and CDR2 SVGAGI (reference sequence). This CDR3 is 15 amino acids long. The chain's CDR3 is CASSARGNSNQPQHF. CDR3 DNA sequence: TGTGCCAGCAGTGCGCGGGGTAATAGCAATCAGCCCCAGCATTTT.

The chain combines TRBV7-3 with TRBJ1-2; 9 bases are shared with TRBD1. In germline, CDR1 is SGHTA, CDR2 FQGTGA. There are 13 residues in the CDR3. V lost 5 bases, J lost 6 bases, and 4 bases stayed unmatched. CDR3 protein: CASSRDREHGYTF. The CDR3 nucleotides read TGTGCCAGCAGCCGGGACAGGGAACATGGCTACACCTTC. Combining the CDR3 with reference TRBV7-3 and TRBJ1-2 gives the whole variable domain GAGVSQTPSNKVTEKGKYVELRCDPISGHTALYWYRQSLGQGPEFLIYFQGTGAADDSGLPNDRFFAVRPEGSVSTLKIQRTERGDSAVYLCASSRDREHGYTFGSGTRLTVV.

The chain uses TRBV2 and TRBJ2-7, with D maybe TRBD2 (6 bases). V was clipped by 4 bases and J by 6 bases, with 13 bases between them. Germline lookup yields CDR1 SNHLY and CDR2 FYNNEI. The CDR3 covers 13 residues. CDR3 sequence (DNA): TGTGCCAGCAGTGGTTTGGAGGGCGGCGAGCAGTACTTC. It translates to CASSGLEGGEQYF.

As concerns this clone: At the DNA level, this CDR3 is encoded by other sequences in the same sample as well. CDR3 region: CASSLEGGQPQHF. For the CDR3, the DNA is TGTGCCAGCAGCTTAGAAGGAGGGCAGCCCCAGCATTTT. This chain joins TRBV11-2 and TRBJ1-5; no clear D. V lost 0 bases and J 7 bases, leaving 7 bases between the germline ends. The germline CDR1 and CDR2 sequences are SGHAT and FQNNGV. The CDR3 spans 13 residues.

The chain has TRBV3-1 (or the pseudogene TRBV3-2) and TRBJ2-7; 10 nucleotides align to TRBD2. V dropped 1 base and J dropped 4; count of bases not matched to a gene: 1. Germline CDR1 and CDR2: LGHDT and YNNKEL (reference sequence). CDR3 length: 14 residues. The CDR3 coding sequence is TGTGCCAGCAGCCAAGGGACTAGCGGATACGAGCAGTACTTC. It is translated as CASSQGTSGYEQYF.

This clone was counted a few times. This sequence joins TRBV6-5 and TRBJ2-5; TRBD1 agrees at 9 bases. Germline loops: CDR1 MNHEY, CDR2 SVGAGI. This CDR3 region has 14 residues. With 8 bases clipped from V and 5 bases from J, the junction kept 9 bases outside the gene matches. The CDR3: CASRTTGGRETQYF. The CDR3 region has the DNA TGTGCCAGCCGGACGACAGGGGGTAGGGAGACCCAGTACTTC.

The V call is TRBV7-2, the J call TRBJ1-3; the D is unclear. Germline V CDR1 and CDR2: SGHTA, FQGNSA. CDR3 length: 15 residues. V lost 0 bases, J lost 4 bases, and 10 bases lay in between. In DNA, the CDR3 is TGTGCCAGCAGCTTAGCGGGGAGTTGGGGAAACACCATATATTTT. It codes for CASSLAGSWGNTIYF.

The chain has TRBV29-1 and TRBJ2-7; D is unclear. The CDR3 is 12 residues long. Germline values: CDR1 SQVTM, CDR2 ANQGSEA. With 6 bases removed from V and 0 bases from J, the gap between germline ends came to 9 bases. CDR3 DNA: TGCAGCGTCTCAGGATTCTCCTACGAGCAGTACTTC. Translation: CSVSGFSYEQYF.

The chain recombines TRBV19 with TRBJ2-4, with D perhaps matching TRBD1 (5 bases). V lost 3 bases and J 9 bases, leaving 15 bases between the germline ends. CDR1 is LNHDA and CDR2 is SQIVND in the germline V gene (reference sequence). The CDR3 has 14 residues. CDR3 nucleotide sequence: TGTGCCAGTAGTATTGGTCAGGGTTCCGGCATTCAGTACTTC. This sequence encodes CASSIGQGSGIQYF.

This CDR3 reads CASSPGQGASEQYF. CDR3 nucleotide sequence: TGTGCCAGCAGCCCGGGACAGGGGGCGAGTGAGCAGTACTTC. V usage is TRBV9 and J usage is TRBJ2-7, with 12 bases identical to TRBD1. Per the germline V gene, CDR1 is SGDLS and CDR2 is YYNGEE. The CDR3 is made up of 14 amino acids. V was pared by 4 bases and J by 7 bases, with 6 bases of the junction left unmatched.

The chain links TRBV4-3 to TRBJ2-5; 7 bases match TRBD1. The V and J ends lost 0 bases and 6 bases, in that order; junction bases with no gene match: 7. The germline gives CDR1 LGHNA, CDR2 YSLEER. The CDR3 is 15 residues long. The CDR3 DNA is TGCGCCAGCAGCCAAGACTACGACAGGGTAAAGACCCAGTACTTC. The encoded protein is CASSQDYDRVKTQYF.

CDR3: CASSQTGQTEAFF. The CDR3 bases are TGTGCCAGCAGCCAGACAGGGCAGACTGAAGCTTTCTTT. The genes are TRBV7-2 and TRBJ1-1, with 7 bases aligning to TRBD1. This CDR3 has 13 amino acids. CDR1 is SGHTA and CDR2 is FQGNSA in the germline V gene. Germline trimming cut 5 bases from V and 5 bases from J; bases unmatched to any gene: 5.

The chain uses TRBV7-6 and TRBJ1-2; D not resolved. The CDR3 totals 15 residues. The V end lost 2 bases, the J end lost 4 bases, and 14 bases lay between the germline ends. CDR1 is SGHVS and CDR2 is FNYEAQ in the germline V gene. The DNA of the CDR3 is TGTGCCAGCAGCTTATACAGCCAGTACCCCTATGGCTACACCTTC. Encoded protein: CASSLYSQYPYGYTF.

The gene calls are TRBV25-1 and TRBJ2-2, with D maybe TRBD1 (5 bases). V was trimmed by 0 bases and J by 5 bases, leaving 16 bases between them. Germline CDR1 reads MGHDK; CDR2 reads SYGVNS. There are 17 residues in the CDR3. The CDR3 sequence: CASSEYPPGRRTGELFF. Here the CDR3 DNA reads TGTGCCAGCAGTGAATATCCCCCAGGGCGCAGGACCGGGGAGCTGTTTTTT.

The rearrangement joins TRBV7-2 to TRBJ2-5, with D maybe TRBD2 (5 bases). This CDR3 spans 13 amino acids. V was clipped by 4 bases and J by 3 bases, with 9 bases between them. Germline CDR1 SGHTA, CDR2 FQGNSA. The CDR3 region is CASSYGEKETQYF. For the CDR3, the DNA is TGTGCCAGCAGCTACGGGGAGAAAGAGACCCAGTACTTC.

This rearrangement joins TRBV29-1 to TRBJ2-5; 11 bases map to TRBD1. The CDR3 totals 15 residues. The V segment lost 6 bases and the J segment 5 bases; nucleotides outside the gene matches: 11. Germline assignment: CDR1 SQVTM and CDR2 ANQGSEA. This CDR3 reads CSVDTGTGGVETQYF. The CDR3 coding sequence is TGCAGCGTAGATACCGGGACAGGGGGGGTGGAGACCCAGTACTTC.

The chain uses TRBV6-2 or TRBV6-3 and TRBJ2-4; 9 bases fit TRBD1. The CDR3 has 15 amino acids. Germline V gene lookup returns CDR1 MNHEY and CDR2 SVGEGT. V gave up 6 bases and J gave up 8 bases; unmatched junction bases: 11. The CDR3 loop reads CASSLLGTGYDIQYF. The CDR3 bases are TGTGCCAGCAGCCTCCTCGGGACAGGGTATGACATTCAGTACTTC.

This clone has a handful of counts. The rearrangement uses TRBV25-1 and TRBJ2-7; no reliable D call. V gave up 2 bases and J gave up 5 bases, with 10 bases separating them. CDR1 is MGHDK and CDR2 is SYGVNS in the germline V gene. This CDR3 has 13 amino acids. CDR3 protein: CASSESTPNEQYF. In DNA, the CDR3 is TGTGCCAGCAGTGAAAGCACGCCCAACGAGCAGTACTTC.

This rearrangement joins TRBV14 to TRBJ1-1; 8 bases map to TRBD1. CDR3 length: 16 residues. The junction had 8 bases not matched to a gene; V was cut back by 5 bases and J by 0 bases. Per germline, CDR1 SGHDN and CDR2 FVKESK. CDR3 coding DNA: TGTGCCAGCAGCTCCTGGACAGGGTTAGTGAACACTGAAGCTTTCTTT. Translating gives CASSSWTGLVNTEAFF. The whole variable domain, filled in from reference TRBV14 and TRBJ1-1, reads EAGVTQFPSHSVIEKGQTVTLRCDPISGHDNLYWYRRVMGKEIKFLLHFVKESKQDESGMPNNRFLAERTGGTYSTLKVQPAELEDSGVYFCASSSWTGLVNTEAFFGQGTRLTVV.

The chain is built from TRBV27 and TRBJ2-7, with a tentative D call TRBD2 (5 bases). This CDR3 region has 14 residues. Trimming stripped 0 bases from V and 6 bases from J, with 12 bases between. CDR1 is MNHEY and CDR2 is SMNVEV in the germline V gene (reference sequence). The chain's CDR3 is CASSLSSDAGEQYF. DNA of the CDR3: TGTGCCAGCAGTTTATCGTCGGACGCGGGCGAGCAGTACTTC.